This TCR beta chain was identified during a study of spatial heterogeneity in lung cancer. Time point defined: sample taken at primary tumor resection. No cell sorting; template was whole RNA from tumor, lung tissue or PBMC. The cohort: 70 to 85 early-stage, untreated non-small cell lung cancer patients. There are many counts of this clonotype. TCRdb used MiXCR to reprocess the 5' RACE reads, holding one entry per CDR3 protein. The sample shows around 7,200 distinct CDR3 sequences, around 5.8% of them seen only once. Germline V CDR1 and CDR2: LGHDT, YNNKEL (reference sequence). This CDR3 has 14 amino acids. V shed 5 bases, J shed 10 bases, and the junction held 10 bases outside the gene matches.

Sequenced material: normal lung tissue next to the tumor, taken at surgery. This clonotype was sampled from a female donor with early-stage non-small cell lung cancer. V is TRBV3-1 and J is TRBJ1-4, with TRBD1 matching 7 bases. This chain's CDR3 is CASSKRDRGGKLFF. The CDR3 bases are TGTGCCAGCAGCAAAAGGGACAGAGGAGGAAAACTGTTTTTT.